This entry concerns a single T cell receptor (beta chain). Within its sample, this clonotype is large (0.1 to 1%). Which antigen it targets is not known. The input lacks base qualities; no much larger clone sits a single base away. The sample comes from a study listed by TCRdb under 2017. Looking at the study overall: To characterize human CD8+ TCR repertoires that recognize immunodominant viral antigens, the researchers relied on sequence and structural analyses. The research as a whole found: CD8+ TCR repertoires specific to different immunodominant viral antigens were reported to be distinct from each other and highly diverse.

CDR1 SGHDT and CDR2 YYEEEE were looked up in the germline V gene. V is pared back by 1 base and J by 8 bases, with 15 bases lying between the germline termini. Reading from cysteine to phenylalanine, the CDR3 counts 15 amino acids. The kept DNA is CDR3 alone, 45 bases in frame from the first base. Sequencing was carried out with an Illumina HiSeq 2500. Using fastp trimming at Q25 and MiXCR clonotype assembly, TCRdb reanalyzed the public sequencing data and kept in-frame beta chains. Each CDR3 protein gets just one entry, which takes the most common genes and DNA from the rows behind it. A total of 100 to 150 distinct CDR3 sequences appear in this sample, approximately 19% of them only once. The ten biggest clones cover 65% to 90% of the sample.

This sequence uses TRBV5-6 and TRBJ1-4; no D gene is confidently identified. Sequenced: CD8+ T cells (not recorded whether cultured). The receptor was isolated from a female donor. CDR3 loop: CASSLLSGGQEKLFF. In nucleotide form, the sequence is TGTGCCAGCAGCTTGCTCTCTGGAGGGCAAGAAAAACTGTTTTTT. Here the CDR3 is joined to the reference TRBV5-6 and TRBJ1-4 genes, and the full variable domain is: DAGVTQSPTHLIKTRGQQVTLRCSPKSGHDTVSWYQQALGQGPQFIFQYYEEEERQRGNFPDRFSGHQFPNYSSELNVNALLLGDSALYLCASSLLSGGQEKLFFGSGTQLSVL.